Described below is a single T cell receptor (beta chain) sequence and its context. This clonotype was observed at least ten times. Its antigen is unknown. No quality values exist for individual bases; no much larger clone is one base distant. Ophthalmopathy patients had moderately to severely active disease, with a Clinical Activity Score of 3 or more, a NOSPECS grade of 4 or more, and a disease duration of less than 3 months. Patients with uncontrolled infections, other autoimmune diseases, pregnancy or lactation were excluded. Diagnoses were based on clinical symptoms, serum thyroxine and TRAb, thyroid ultrasound and orbital computed tomography. Ficoll-Paque density gradient centrifugation was used to isolate PBMCs from about 9.4 ml of fresh peripheral blood. Trizol reagent was used to extract total RNA, and RNA quality was then checked on an Agilent 2100 Bioanalyzer. The data belong to a study of T cells in Graves' hyperthyroidism and ophthalmopathy (dated by TCRdb to the late 2010s). Turning to the overall study: Peripheral blood was collected at initial diagnosis, before any treatment. TCR V-J signatures able to tell the groups apart were searched for in a discovery cohort of 100 patients, of whom more than 40 had Graves' ophthalmopathy and 57 had stable Graves' hyperthyroidism. In roughly six Graves' hyperthyroidism patients, the study also compared T-cell repertoires from thyroid tissue with T-cell repertoires from blood. After blood sampling, hyperthyroidism patients were treated with methimazole at a starting dose of 30 mg daily, and ophthalmopathy patients were treated with high-dose intravenous methylprednisolone. Prospective prediction of ophthalmopathy was tested in an independent validation cohort of 18 hyperthyroidism patients and some 17 patients who later progressed to ophthalmopathy. The 100 discovery patients were randomly split 7:3 into training and test sets. The paper describes TCR Vbeta CDR3 sequencing of some 130 peripheral blood samples, made up of roughly 45 ophthalmopathy patients, roughly 75 hyperthyroidism patients and 17 progressor patients.

The TCR beta CDR3 regions were amplified from RNA transcripts. The first round of RT-PCR for the TCR CDR3 was performed with the HTBI primer set and the Qiagen OneStep RT-PCR kit. Libraries were constructed in a second round of multiplex PCR, after which size selection and purification were carried out. Paired-end sequencing of the libraries was performed with 100 bp reads on an Illumina HiSeq2000. Regarding the original processing steps: SOAPnuke was used to process the raw data, removing reads that contained adapters or uncalled bases, had a mean Phred below 15, or lacked an exact match to the constant primer or identifier. COPE v1.2.5 was used to merge high-quality paired reads, and clonotypes were defined as unique nucleotide sequences. MiTCR v1.1 was used to align the clonotypes against IMGT TRBV, TRBD and TRBJ reference segments. The analysis was restricted to V-J combinations with a frequency above 0.0001, which together covered 99% to 99.2% of the repertoires. The TCS score was defined as the ratio of F50 (clonal expansion) to E x V (chaos), calculated using BLOSUM62-based TCRdist between CDR3 peptides within each V-J. Welch's t-statistics and random forest reduced fewer than 600 V-J features to roughly 13, which were used in a naive Bayes classifier (R e1071). In-frame beta chains were kept once TCRdb had trimmed the public reads at Q25 with fastp and called clones with MiXCR. Duplicate CDR3 protein sequences are folded into a single record with the most common DNA and genes. TCRdb's processing, not the authors' own work, is the source of the V and J calls. This sample comprises about 640,000 distinct CDR3 sequences, 20% to 25% of them detected only once. About 34% of the sample is in the top ten clones.

There are 15 amino acids in the CDR3, from cysteine to phenylalanine inclusive. Only the CDR3 part of the read is kept: 45 bases, read in frame from the first base. Germline trimming amounts to 7 bases on V and 1 base on J, with 5 as the count of junction bases outside the gene matches. According to the germline V gene, CDR1 reads MDHEN and CDR2 reads SYDVKM. On the study overall, not on this receptor specifically: A model built on a 13 V-J signature distinguished ophthalmopathy from stable hyperthyroidism, reaching about 88% sensitivity and under 84% specificity in cross-validation and 80%/75% in testing. Blood samples also contained most of the expanded thyroid clonotypes (frequency above 0.001), which suggests that blood repertoires may reflect thyroid immune responses. No statistical method was used to set the sample size in advance, and investigators knew the group allocation. In validation, progression to ophthalmopathy was predicted by the model with around 70% sensitivity and 72% to 80% specificity, a median of approximately 6.5 months before onset.

Here the chain combines TRBV28 and TRBJ1-1; 11 bases in the junction line up with TRBD1. Sequences were obtained from blood. The receptor's source is a man aged 30 to 39 with Graves' ophthalmopathy. This receptor has the CDR3 CASTGQGAGNTEAFF. The nucleotide sequence reads TGTGCCAGCACTGGACAGGGGGCAGGGAACACTGAAGCTTTCTTT.